This is a list of T cell receptor beta chains from one sample in a study of HIV-infected patients and healthy controls. Via MiXCR, TCRdb re-called the 5' RACE reads, giving one row per CDR3 protein. The table has some 9,300 distinct CDR3 sequences, approximately 5.9% seen once. The source material was blood, sampled during antiretroviral therapy. The receptors come from an adult with HIV infection. The donor label of this sample is uncertain. Each CDR3 is given with its conserved first and last residue. The D gene is left open where the match is weak. Clone size is given for some rows only: seen once, a few or many times, or a class if the clone is expanded.

CDR3aa	CDR3nt	d_gene	v_gene	len	j_gene	abundance
CSAREPSGLYEQYF	TGCAGTGCTAGAGAGCCCAGCGGTCTCTACGAGCAGTACTTC	.	TRBV20-1	14	TRBJ2-7	medium-sized
CASSYSIGSGDTQYF	TGTGCCAGCAGTTACTCGATAGGGAGCGGAGATACGCAGTATTTT	.	TRBV6-5	15	TRBJ2-3	many
CASSQDTGNTIYF	TGCGCCAGCAGCCAAGATACCGGAAACACCATATATTTT	.	TRBV4-3	13	TRBJ1-3	few
CASAYNEQFF	TGTGCCAGCGCTTACAATGAGCAGTTCTTC	.	TRBV2	10	TRBJ2-1	many
CASSQESRKETQYF	TGCGCCAGCAGCCAAGAGTCCAGAAAAGAGACCCAGTACTTC	.	TRBV4-3	14	TRBJ2-5	medium-sized
CASGGTGQSPGANVLTF	TGCGCCAGCGGAGGGACAGGGCAGAGTCCTGGGGCCAACGTCCTGACTTTC	TRBD1	TRBV10-2	17	TRBJ2-6	medium-sized
CASSWYASGELFF	TGTGCCAGCAGTTGGTACGCGTCCGGGGAGCTGTTTTTT	.	TRBV6-2/TRBV6-3	13	TRBJ2-2	medium-sized
CASSAGHFSGANVLTF	TGTGCCAGCAGCGCCGGACATTTCTCTGGGGCCAACGTCCTGACTTTC	.	TRBV9	16	TRBJ2-6	few
CASSIGNGNQPQHF	TGTGCCAGCTCAATCGGGAACGGCAATCAGCCCCAGCATTTT	.	TRBV18	14	TRBJ1-5	many
CASSELQTYNEQFF	TGTGCCAGCAGTGAACTACAGACCTACAATGAGCAGTTCTTC	.	TRBV2	14	TRBJ2-1	many
CASSEEVRAGNQPQHF	TGTGCCAGCAGTGAAGAGGTGAGGGCTGGGAATCAGCCCCAGCATTTT	.	TRBV6-1	16	TRBJ1-5	many
CASSSTGGPNYEQYF	TGTGCCAGCAGTTCCACAGGGGGACCAAATTACGAGCAGTACTTC	TRBD1	TRBV6-5	15	TRBJ2-7	many
CATHTTGGSTDTQYF	TGTGCCACCCACACGACAGGGGGGAGCACAGATACGCAGTATTTT	TRBD1	TRBV19	15	TRBJ2-3	.
CASRSSGTDTQYF	TGTGCCAGCAGATCCTCAGGCACAGATACGCAGTATTTT	.	TRBV6-5	13	TRBJ2-3	medium-sized
CSAIDGNTEAFF	TGCAGTGCTATTGACGGAAACACTGAAGCTTTCTTT	.	TRBV20-1	12	TRBJ1-1	medium-sized
CASIQGSGANVLTF	TGTGCCAGCATACAGGGATCTGGGGCCAACGTCCTGACTTTC	.	TRBV7-9	14	TRBJ2-6	many
CASSLSVGGTGNQPQHF	TGTGCCAGCAGCTTATCTGTCGGAGGGACAGGCAATCAGCCCCAGCATTTT	TRBD1	TRBV7-2	17	TRBJ1-5	many
CASRDGQVASYFSTDTQYF	TGTGCCAGCAGAGACGGACAGGTTGCGAGTTACTTTAGCACAGATACGCAGTATTTT	TRBD1	TRBV2	19	TRBJ2-3	.
CASSPQSQETQYF	TGTGCCAGCTCACCACAGTCACAAGAGACCCAGTACTTC	.	TRBV18	13	TRBJ2-5	many
CASSYSYGDTQYF	TGTGCCAGCAGTTATTCGTACGGAGATACGCAGTATTTT	.	TRBV6-2/TRBV6-3	13	TRBJ2-3	many
CSVGSGNEQFF	TGCAGCGTTGGATCAGGCAATGAGCAGTTCTTC	.	TRBV29-1	11	TRBJ2-1	many
CASSFGTGPAYEQYF	TGTGCCAGCAGCTTTGGGACAGGGCCAGCCTACGAGCAGTACTTC	TRBD1	TRBV7-2	15	TRBJ2-7	.
CASSSSGQISNTEAFF	TGTGCCAGCAGTTCCTCCGGACAGATATCGAACACTGAAGCTTTCTTT	.	TRBV6-5	16	TRBJ1-1	many